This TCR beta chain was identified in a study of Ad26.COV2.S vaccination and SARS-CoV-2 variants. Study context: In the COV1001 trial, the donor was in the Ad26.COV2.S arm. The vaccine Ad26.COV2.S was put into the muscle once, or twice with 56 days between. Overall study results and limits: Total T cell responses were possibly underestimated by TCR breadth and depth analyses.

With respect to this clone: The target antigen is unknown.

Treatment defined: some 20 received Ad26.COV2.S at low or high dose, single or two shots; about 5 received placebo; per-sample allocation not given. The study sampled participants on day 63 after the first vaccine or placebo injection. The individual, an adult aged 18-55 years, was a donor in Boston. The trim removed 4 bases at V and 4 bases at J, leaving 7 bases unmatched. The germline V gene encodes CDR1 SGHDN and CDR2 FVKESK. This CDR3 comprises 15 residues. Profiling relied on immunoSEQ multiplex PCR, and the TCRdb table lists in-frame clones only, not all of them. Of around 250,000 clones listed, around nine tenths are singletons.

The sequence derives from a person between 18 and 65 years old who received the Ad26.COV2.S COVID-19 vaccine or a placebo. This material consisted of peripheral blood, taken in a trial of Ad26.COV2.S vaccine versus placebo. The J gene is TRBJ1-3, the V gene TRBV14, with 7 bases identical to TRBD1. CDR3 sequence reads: CASSPRGTAGNTIYF. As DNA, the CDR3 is TGTGCCAGCAGCCCCCGAGGGACAGCGGGAAACACCATATATTTT.